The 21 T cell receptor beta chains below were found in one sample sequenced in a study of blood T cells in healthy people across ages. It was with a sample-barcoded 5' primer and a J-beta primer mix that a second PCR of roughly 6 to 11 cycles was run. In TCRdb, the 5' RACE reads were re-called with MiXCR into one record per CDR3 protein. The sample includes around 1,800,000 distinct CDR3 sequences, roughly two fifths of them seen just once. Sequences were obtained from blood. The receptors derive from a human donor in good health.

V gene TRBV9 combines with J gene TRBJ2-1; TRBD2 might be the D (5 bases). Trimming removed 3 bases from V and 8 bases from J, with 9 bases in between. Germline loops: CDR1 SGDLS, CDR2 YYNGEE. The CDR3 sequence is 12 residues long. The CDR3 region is CASSDTSDEQFF. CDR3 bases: TGTGCCAGCAGCGATACTAGTGATGAGCAGTTCTTC. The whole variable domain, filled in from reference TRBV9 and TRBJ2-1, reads DSGVTQTPKHLITATGQRVTLRCSPRSGDLSVYWYQQSLDQGLQFLIQYYNGEERAKGNILERFSAQQFPDLHSELNLSSLELGDSALYFCASSDTSDEQFFGPGTRLTVL.

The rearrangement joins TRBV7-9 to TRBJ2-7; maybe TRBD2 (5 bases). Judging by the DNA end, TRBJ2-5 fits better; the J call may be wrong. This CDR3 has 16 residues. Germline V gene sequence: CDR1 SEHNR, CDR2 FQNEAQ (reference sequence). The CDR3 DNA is TGTGCCAGCAGCACTGGGAGAGACCGGATCCAAGAGACCCAGTACTTC. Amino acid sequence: CASSTGRDRIQETQYF.

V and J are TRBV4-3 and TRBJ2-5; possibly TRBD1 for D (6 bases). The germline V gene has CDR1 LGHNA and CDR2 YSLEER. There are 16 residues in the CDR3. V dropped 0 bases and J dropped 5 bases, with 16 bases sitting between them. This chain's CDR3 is CASSQDLGHPWETQYF. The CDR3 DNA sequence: TGCGCCAGCAGCCAAGATCTGGGACACCCGTGGGAGACCCAGTACTTC.

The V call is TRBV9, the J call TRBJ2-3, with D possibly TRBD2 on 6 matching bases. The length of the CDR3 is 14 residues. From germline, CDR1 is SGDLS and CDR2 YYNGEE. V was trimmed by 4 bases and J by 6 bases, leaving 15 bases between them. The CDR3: CASSTGTRSDTQYF. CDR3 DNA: TGTGCCAGCAGCACCGGGACTCGCTCGGATACGCAGTATTTT.

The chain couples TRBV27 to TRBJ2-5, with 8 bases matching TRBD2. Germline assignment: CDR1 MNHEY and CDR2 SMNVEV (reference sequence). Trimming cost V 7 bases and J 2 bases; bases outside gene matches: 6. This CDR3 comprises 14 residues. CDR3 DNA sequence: TGTGCCAGCAATTTCCTAGCGGGTCAAGAGACCCAGTACTTC. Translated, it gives CASNFLAGQETQYF.

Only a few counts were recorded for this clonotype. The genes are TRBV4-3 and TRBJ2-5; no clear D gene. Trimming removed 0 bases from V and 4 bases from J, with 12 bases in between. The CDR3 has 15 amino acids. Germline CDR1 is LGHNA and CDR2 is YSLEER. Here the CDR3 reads CASSQEPSEPETQYF. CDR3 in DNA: TGCGCCAGCAGCCAAGAACCAAGCGAACCAGAGACCCAGTACTTC.

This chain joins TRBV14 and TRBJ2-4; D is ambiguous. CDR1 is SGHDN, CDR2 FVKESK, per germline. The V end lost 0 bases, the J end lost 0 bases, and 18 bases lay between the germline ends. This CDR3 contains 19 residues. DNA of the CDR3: TGTGCCAGCAGCCAAGATTTTACCCCGATGAGTTTAGCCAAAAACATTCAGTACTTC. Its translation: CASSQDFTPMSLAKNIQYF.

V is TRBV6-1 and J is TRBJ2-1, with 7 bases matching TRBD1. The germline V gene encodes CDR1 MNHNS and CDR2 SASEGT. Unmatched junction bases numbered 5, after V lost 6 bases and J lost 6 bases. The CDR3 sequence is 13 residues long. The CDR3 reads CASRTGWGNEQFF. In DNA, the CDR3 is TGTGCCAGCAGGACAGGGTGGGGCAATGAGCAGTTCTTC.

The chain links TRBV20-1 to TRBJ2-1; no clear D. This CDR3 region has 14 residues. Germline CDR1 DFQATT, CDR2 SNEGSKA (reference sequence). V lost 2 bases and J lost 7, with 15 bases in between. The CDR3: CSARPFGFGNEQFF. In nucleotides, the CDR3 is TGCAGTGCTAGACCCTTCGGGTTCGGGAATGAGCAGTTCTTC.

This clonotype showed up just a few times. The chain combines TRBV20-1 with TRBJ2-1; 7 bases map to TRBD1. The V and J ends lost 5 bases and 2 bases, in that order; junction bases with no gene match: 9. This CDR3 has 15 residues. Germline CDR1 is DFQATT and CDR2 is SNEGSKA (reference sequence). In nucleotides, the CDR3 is TGCAGTGCTCTGGGACAGCGATCCACCTACAATGAGCAGTTCTTC. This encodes CSALGQRSTYNEQFF.

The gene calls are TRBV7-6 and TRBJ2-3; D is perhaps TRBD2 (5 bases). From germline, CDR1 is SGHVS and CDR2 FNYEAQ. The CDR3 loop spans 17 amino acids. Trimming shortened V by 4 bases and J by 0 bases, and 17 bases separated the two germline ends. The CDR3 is CASSYSSGEPSTDTQYF. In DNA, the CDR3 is TGTGCCAGCAGCTACTCATCCGGGGAACCTAGCACAGATACGCAGTATTTT.

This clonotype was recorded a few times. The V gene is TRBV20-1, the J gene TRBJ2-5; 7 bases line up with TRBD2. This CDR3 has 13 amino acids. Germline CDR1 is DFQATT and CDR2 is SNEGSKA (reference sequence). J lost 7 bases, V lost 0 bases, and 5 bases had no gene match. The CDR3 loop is CSARDTSEGTQYF. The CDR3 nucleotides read TGCAGTGCTAGAGATACTAGCGAGGGGACCCAGTACTTC.

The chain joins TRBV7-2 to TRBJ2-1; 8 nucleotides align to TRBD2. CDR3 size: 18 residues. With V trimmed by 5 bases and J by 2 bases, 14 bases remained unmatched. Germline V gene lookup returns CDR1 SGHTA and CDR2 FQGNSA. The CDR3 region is CASSLIPAGALTYNEQFF. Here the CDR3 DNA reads TGTGCCAGCAGCCTTATCCCAGCGGGGGCCCTAACCTACAATGAGCAGTTCTTC. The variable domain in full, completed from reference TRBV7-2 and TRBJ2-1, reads GAGVSQSPSNKVTEKGKDVELRCDPISGHTALYWYRQSLGQGLEFLIYFQGNSAPDKSGLPSDRFSAERTGGSVSTLTIQRTQQEDSAVYLCASSLIPAGALTYNEQFFGPGTRLTVL.

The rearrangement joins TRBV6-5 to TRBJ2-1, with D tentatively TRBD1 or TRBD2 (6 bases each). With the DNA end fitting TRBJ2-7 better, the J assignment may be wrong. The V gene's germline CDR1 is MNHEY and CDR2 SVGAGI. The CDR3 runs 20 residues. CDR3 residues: CASSYVPWGARLDSYNEQYF. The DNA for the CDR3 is TGTGCCAGCAGTTACGTCCCCTGGGGGGCACGGCTGGATTCCTACAATGAGCAGTACTTC.

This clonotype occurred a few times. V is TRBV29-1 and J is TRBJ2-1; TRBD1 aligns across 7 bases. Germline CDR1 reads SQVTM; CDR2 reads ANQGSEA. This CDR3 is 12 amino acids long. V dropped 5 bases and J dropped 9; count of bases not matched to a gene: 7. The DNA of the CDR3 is TGCAGCGTTTTTGAGGGGGCGCTTGAGCAGTTCTTC. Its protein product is CSVFEGALEQFF.

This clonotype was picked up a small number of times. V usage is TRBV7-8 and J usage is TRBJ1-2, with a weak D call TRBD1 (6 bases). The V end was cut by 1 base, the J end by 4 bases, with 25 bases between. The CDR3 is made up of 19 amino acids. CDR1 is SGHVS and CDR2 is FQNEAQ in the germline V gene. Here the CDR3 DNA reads TGTGCCAGCAGCTTAGGTCCCACGGGGAAAGGGGGGGGCGGCTATGGCTACACCTTC. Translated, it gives CASSLGPTGKGGGGYGYTF. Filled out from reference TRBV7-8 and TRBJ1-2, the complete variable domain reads GAGVSQSPRYKVAKRGQDVALRCDPISGHVSLFWYQQALGQGPEFLTYFQNEAQLDKSGLPSDRFFAERPEGSVSTLKIQRTQQEDSAVYLCASSLGPTGKGGGGYGYTFGSGTRLTVV.

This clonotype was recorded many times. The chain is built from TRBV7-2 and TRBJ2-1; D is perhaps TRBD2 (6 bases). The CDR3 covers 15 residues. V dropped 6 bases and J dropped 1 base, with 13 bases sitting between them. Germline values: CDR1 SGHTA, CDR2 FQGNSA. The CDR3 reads CASRPGVSSYNEQFF. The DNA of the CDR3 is TGTGCCAGCAGGCCGGGGGTTAGTTCCTACAATGAGCAGTTCTTC.

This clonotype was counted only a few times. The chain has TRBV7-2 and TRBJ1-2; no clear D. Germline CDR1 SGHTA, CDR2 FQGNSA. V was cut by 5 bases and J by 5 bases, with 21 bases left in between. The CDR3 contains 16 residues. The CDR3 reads CASSQTPGQLSYGYTF. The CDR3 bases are TGTGCCAGCAGCCAAACCCCGGGCCAACTTTCTTATGGCTACACCTTC.

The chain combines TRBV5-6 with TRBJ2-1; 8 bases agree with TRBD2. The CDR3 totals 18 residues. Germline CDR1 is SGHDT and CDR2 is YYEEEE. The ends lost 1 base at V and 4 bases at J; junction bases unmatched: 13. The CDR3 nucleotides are TGTGCCAGCAGCTTGCAATCGGCGGGGGGCCCGTTTTACAATGAGCAGTTCTTC. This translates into CASSLQSAGGPFYNEQFF.

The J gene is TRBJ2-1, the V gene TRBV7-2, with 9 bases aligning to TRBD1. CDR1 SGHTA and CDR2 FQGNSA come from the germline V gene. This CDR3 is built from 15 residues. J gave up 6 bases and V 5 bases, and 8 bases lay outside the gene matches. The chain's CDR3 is CASSLRQGGPNEQFF. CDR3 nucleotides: TGTGCCAGCAGCCTTCGACAGGGGGGACCCAATGAGCAGTTCTTC.

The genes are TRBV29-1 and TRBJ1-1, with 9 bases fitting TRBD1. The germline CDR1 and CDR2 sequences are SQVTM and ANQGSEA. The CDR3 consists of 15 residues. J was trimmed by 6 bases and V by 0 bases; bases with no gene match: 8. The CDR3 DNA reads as TGCAGCGTTGAAGATCTAGGGGGACAGGGCCCTGAAGCTTTCTTT. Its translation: CSVEDLGGQGPEAFF.